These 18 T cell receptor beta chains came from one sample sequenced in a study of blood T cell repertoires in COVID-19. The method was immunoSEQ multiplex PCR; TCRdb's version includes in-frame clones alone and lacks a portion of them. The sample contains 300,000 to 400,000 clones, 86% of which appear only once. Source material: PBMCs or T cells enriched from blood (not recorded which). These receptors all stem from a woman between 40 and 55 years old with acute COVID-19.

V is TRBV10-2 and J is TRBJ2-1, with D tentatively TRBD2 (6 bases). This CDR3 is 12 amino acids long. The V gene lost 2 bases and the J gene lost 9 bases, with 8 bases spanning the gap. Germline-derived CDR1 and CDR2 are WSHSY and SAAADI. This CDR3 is CASSEVGGEQFF. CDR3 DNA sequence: TGCGCCAGCAGTGAGGTCGGGGGTGAGCAGTTCTTC.

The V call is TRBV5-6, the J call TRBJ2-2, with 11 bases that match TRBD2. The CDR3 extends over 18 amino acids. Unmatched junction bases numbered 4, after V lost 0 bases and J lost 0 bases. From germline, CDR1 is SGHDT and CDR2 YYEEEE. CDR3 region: CASSLVLAGATNTGELFF. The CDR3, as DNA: TGTGCCAGCAGCTTGGTACTAGCGGGAGCGACGAACACCGGGGAGCTGTTTTTT.

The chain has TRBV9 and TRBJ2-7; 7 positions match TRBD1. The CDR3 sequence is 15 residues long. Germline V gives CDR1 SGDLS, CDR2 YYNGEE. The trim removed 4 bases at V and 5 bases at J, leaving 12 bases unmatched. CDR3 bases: TGTGCCAGCAGCATCGGCAACAAACAGGGGAACGAGCAGTACTTC. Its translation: CASSIGNKQGNEQYF.

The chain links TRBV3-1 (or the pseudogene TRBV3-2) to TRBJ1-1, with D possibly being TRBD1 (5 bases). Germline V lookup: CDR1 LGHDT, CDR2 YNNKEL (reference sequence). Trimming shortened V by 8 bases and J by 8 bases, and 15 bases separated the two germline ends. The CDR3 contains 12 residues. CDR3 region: CASVRPGGEAFF. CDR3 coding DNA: TGTGCCAGCGTACGCCCGGGGGGGGAAGCTTTCTTT.

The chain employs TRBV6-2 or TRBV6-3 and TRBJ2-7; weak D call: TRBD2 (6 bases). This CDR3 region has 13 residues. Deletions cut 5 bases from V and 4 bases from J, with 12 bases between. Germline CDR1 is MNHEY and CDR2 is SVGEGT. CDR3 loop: CASSPRDFYEQYF. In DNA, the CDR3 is TGTGCCAGCAGTCCCCGGGACTTTTACGAGCAGTACTTC.

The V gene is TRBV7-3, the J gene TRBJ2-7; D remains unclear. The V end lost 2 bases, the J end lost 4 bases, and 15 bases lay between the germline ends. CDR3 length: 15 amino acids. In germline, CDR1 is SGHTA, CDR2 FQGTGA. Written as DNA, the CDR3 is TGTGCCAGCAGCTTAGACGGAGTATTTGGTTACGAGCAGTACTTC. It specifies CASSLDGVFGYEQYF. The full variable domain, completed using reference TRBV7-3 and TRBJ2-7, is GAGVSQTPSNKVTEKGKYVELRCDPISGHTALYWYRQSLGQGPEFLIYFQGTGAADDSGLPNDRFFAVRPEGSVSTLKIQRTERGDSAVYLCASSLDGVFGYEQYFGPGTRLTVT.

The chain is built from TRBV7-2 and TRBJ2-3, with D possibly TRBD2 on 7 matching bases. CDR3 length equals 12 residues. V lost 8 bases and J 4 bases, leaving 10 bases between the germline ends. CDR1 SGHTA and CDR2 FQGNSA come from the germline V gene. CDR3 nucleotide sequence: TGTGCCAGCCGGGGGGCCTCAGATACGCAGTATTTT. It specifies CASRGASDTQYF.

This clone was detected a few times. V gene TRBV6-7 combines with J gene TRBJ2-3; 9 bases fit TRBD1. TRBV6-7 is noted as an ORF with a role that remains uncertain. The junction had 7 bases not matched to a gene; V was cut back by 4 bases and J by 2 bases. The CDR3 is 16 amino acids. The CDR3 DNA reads TGTGCCAGCAGTTGCCTACAGGGGGCTGACACAGATACGCAGTATTTT. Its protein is CASSCLQGADTDTQYF.

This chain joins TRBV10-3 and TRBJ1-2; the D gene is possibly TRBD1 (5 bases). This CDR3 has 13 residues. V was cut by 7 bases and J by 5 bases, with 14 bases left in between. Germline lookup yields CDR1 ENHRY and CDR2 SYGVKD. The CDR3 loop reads CAITQELEYGYTF. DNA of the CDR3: TGTGCCATCACACAGGAGTTGGAGTATGGCTACACCTTC.

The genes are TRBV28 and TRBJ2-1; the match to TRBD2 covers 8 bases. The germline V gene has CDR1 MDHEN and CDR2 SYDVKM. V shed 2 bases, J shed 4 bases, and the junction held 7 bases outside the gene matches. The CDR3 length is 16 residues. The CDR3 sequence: CASSLGREDFYNEQFF. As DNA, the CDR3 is TGTGCCAGCAGTTTAGGGCGGGAGGACTTTTACAATGAGCAGTTCTTC.

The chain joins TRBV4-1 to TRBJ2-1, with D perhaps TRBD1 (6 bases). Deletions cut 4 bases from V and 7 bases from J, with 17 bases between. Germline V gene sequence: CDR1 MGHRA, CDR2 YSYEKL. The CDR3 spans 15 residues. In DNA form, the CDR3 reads TGCGCCAGCAGCCCTATCGGACAAAGGGGGAATGAGCAGTTCTTC. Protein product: CASSPIGQRGNEQFF.

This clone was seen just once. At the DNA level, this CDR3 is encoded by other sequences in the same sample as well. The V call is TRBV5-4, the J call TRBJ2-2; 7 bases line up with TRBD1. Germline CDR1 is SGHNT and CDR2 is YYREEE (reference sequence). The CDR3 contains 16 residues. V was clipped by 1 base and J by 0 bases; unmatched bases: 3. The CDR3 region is CASSLIGTANTGELFF. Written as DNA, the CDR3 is TGTGCCAGCAGCTTGATTGGGACAGCGAACACCGGGGAGCTGTTTTTT.

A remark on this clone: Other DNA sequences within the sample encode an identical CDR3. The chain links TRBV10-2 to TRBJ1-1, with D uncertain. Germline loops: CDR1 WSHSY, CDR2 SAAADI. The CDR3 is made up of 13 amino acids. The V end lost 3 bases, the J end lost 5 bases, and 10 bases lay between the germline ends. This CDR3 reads CASSDRGRTEAFF. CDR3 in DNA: TGCGCCAGCAGTGATAGAGGGAGAACTGAAGCTTTCTTT.

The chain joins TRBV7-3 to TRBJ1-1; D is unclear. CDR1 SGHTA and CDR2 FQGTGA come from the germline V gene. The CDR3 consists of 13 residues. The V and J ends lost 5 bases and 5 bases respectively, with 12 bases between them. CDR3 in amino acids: CASSARGYTEAFF. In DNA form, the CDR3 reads TGTGCCAGCAGCGCGCGGGGATATACTGAAGCTTTCTTT.

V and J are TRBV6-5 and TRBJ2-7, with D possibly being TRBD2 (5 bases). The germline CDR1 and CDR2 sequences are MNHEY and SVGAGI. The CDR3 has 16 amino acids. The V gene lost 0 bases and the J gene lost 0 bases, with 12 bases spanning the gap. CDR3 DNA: TGTGCCAGCAGTTACTCTAGTCGGAGGAGCTCCTACGAGCAGTACTTC. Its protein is CASSYSSRRSSYEQYF.

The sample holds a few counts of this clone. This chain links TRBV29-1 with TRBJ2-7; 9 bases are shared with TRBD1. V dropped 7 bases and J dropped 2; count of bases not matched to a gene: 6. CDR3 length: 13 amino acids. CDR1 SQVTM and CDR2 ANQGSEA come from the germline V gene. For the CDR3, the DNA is TGCAGCGCCCTGACAGGGGGAGCCTACGAGCAGTACTTC. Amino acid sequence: CSALTGGAYEQYF.

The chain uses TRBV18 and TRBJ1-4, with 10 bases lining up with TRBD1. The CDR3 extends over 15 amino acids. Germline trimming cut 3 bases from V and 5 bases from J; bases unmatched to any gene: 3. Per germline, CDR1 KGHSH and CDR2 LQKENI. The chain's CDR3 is CASSPTGQGNEKLFF. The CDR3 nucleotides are TGTGCCAGCTCACCGACGGGACAGGGGAATGAAAAACTGTTTTTT.

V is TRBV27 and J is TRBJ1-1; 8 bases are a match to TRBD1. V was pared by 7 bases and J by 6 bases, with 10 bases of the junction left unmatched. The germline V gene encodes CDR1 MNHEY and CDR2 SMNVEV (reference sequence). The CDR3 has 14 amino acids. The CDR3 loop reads CASTRTGLLAEAFF. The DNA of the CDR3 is TGTGCCAGCACCCGGACAGGGTTATTGGCTGAAGCTTTCTTT.